What follows are 20 T cell receptor beta chains derived from one specimen sequenced in a study of T cell changes during pregnancy in multiple sclerosis. Profiling relied on immunoSEQ multiplex PCR, and the TCRdb table lists in-frame clones only, not all of them. The repertoire holds around 60,000 clones, with approximately 94% as singletons. The sample here was CD8+ T cells from peripheral blood mononuclear cells, taken in the third trimester of pregnancy. Every receptor here comes from a female donor with multiple sclerosis, enrolled in a pregnancy study.

The V call is TRBV28, the J call TRBJ1-5; maybe TRBD1 (6 bases). The CDR3 loop spans 14 amino acids. Germline V CDR1 and CDR2: MDHEN, SYDVKM. V lost 2 bases and J lost 7, with 12 bases in between. The CDR3 DNA reads as TGTGCCAGCAGTTTACTGGGGGCTAGCCAGCCCCAGCATTTT. Amino acid sequence: CASSLLGASQPQHF.

This clone appeared a single time. The chain has TRBV6-4 and TRBJ2-1; D might be TRBD2 (6 bases). Germline V gene data show CDR1 as MRHNA and CDR2 as SNTAGT. V was pared by 0 bases and J by 7 bases, with 13 bases between. This CDR3 contains 15 residues. CDR3 nucleotide sequence: TGTGCCAGCAGTGACTCGGGGACTCCTTCTAATGAGCAGTTCTTC. Protein sequence: CASSDSGTPSNEQFF.

DNA for the CDR3: TGCGCCAGCAGCCAAGGACCGGTTACCGGGACCGGGGAGCTGTTTTTT. Its protein is CASSQGPVTGTGELFF. The V and J genes are TRBV4-1 and TRBJ2-2; the D is unclear. This CDR3 has 16 residues. CDR1 is MGHRA, CDR2 YSYEKL, per germline. V was clipped by 1 base and J by 5 bases, with 14 bases between them.

In DNA, the CDR3 is TGTGCCAGCAGTACTCCAAGTCTCTCTGGAAACACCATATATTTT. It yields the protein CASSTPSLSGNTIYF. The gene calls are TRBV28 and TRBJ1-3; D is uncertain. This CDR3 spans 15 amino acids. V was shortened by 5 bases and J by 0 bases, with 11 bases between the two germline ends. Germline V CDR1 and CDR2: MDHEN, SYDVKM.

This sequence joins TRBV5-6 and TRBJ1-5; D is uncertain. V lost 2 bases and J 6 bases, leaving 9 bases between the germline ends. Germline CDR1 is SGHDT and CDR2 is YYEEEE. CDR3 length: 13 residues. DNA for the CDR3: TGTGCCAGCAGCTTCGAGGCGTCTCAGCCCCAGCATTTT. Protein product: CASSFEASQPQHF.

The V gene is TRBV2, the J gene TRBJ2-7; 7 nucleotides match TRBD1. CDR1 and CDR2 from the germline V gene are SNHLY and FYNNEI. Losses at the gene ends were 0 bases for V and 4 bases for J; bases not matched to a gene: 3. The CDR3 covers 14 residues. The CDR3 sequence: CASSEAGTVYEQYF. CDR3 DNA sequence: TGTGCCAGCAGTGAAGCCGGGACAGTTTACGAGCAGTACTTC. Variable domain in full (rest from reference TRBV2 and TRBJ2-7): EPEVTQTPSHQVTQMGQEVILRCVPISNHLYFYWYRQILGQKVEFLVSFYNNEISEKSEIFDDQFSVERPDGSNFTLKIRSTKLEDSAMYFCASSEAGTVYEQYFGPGTRLTVT.

This chain uses TRBV7-2 with TRBJ1-2, with D possibly matching TRBD1 (5 bases). The CDR3 is made up of 17 amino acids. V shed 4 bases and J shed 5 bases, with 23 bases lying between them. Germline loops: CDR1 SGHTA, CDR2 FQGNSA. The CDR3 bases are TGTGCCAGCAGCTCAGGGTTAGGAGGGCACTTAGAGTATGGCTACACCTTC. Its translation: CASSSGLGGHLEYGYTF.

This chain links TRBV11-1 with TRBJ1-2; the match to TRBD1 covers 7 bases. Germline CDR1 and CDR2: SGHAT and FQDESV (reference sequence). V trimming: 5 bases; J trimming: 4 bases; junction bases outside the gene matches: 10. The CDR3 spans 15 residues. The CDR3 sequence is CASSRGTDLFYGYTF. CDR3 bases: TGTGCCAGCAGCCGGGGGACAGACCTATTCTATGGCTACACCTTC.

The rearrangement joins TRBV10-2 to TRBJ1-1; 8 bases are shared with TRBD1. V shed 3 bases, J shed 10 bases, and the junction held 4 bases outside the gene matches. The CDR3 runs to 12 residues. Germline V CDR1 and CDR2: WSHSY, SAAADI. Here the CDR3 DNA reads TGCGCCAGCAGTGACCAGGGGGCGCGAGCTTTCTTT. The encoded protein is CASSDQGARAFF.

The gene calls are TRBV4-3 and TRBJ2-7, with 7 bases fitting TRBD1. V gave up 3 bases and J gave up 0 bases; unmatched junction bases: 11. The CDR3 length is 17 residues. In germline, CDR1 is LGHNA, CDR2 YSLEER. The CDR3 protein is CASSHLTGANTSYEQYF. The DNA for the CDR3 is TGCGCCAGCAGCCACCTCACAGGGGCCAATACCTCCTACGAGCAGTACTTC.

This clone was detected once. CDR3 DNA: TGTGCCAGCAGCTTGGACGGGAGCACCTACAATGAGCAGTTCTTC. It codes for CASSLDGSTYNEQFF. The chain recombines TRBV11-3 with TRBJ2-1; maybe TRBD2 (6 bases). Trimming took off 3 bases at V and 2 bases at J, with 11 bases between the two ends. Germline V gene lookup returns CDR1 SGHNT and CDR2 YENEEA. The CDR3 contains 15 residues.

The sample holds one count of this clone. The chain links TRBV27 to TRBJ1-5, with 8 bases fitting TRBD1. V gave up 6 bases and J gave up 1 base; unmatched junction bases: 11. This CDR3 contains 17 residues. Germline V gives CDR1 MNHEY, CDR2 SMNVEV (reference sequence). The DNA of the CDR3 is TGTGCCAGCAGCCCACAATCAGGGGGCGTAAGCAATCAGCCCCAGCATTTT. Its protein is CASSPQSGGVSNQPQHF.

The chain couples TRBV25-1 to TRBJ2-7; 9 nucleotides line up with TRBD1. From germline, CDR1 is MGHDK and CDR2 SYGVNS. Unmatched junction bases numbered 2, after V lost 2 bases and J lost 3 bases. CDR3 length: 14 residues. The CDR3 loop is CASSEGTGIYEQYF. CDR3 nucleotide sequence: TGTGCCAGCAGTGAAGGGACAGGGATCTACGAGCAGTACTTC.

V gene TRBV21-1 combines with J gene TRBJ2-3; no check of the table's D call, TRBD2, against the DNA was made. TRBV21-1 is deemed a pseudogene. The CDR3 has 16 residues. This CDR3 reads CASSKVGGGKWDTQYF. DNA for the CDR3: TGTGCCAGCAGCAAAGTTGGAGGCGGGAAATGGGATACGCAGTATTTT.

CDR3 loop: CASSKLAETNTGELFF. The CDR3 nucleotides read TGTGCCAGCAGTAAACTAGCGGAGACGAACACCGGGGAGCTGTTTTTT. The chain couples TRBV27 to TRBJ2-2; 8 bases are a match to TRBD2. This CDR3 comprises 16 residues. Germline CDR1 and CDR2: MNHEY and SMNVEV (reference sequence). The V segment lost 5 bases and the J segment 0 bases; nucleotides outside the gene matches: 5.

The chain employs TRBV19 and TRBJ1-2; D gene uncertain. The CDR3 runs to 11 residues. Germline assignment: CDR1 LNHDA and CDR2 SQIVND (reference sequence). V was trimmed by 5 bases and J by 4 bases, leaving 5 bases between them. The CDR3 DNA follows: TGTGCCAGTAGTTTCGGCTATGGCTACACCTTC. Translation gives CASSFGYGYTF.

The chain joins TRBV14 to TRBJ2-3; TRBD1 aligns across 8 bases. There are 18 residues in the CDR3. The V and J ends lost 5 bases and 6 bases, in that order; junction bases with no gene match: 19. Germline CDR1 SGHDN, CDR2 FVKESK. The CDR3 sequence: CASSGHPFRTGKMDTQYF. The CDR3 DNA reads TGTGCCAGCAGCGGACACCCTTTCCGGACAGGGAAGATGGATACGCAGTATTTT.

The chain uses TRBV6-5 and TRBJ1-2, with TRBD1 as a possible D gene (6 bases). V gave up 6 bases and J gave up 4 bases, with 18 bases separating them. The germline CDR1 and CDR2 sequences are MNHEY and SVGAGI. The CDR3 extends over 15 amino acids. The CDR3 is CASSPTGRGFYGYTF. The CDR3 DNA reads as TGTGCCAGCAGCCCTACAGGGAGGGGCTTCTATGGCTACACCTTC.

This chain joins TRBV6-4 and TRBJ2-1; 7 positions agree with TRBD1. This CDR3 contains 13 residues. Germline V gives CDR1 MRHNA, CDR2 SNTAGT. V shed 0 bases, J shed 10 bases, and the junction held 3 bases outside the gene matches. The CDR3 DNA follows: TGTGCCAGCAGTGACTCCAACAGGGGAGAGCAGTTCTTC. Translating it yields CASSDSNRGEQFF.

This chain connects TRBV15 to TRBJ1-1; a weak D match, TRBD1 (6 bases). Germline values: CDR1 LNHNV, CDR2 YYDKDF (reference sequence). Trimming pared 11 bases from V and 7 bases from J, leaving 17 bases between. This CDR3 has 12 residues. This CDR3 reads CASGQSGGEAFF. The CDR3, as DNA: TGTGCCTCCGGACAGTCGGGTGGTGAAGCTTTCTTT. Full variable domain (rest looked up from reference TRBV15 and TRBJ1-1): DAMVIQNPRYQVTQFGKPVTLSCSQTLNHNVMYWYQQKSSQAPKLLFHYYDKDFNNEADTPDNFQSRRPNTSFCFLDIRSPGLGDTAMYLCASGQSGGEAFFGQGTRLTVV.